The T cell receptor (beta chain) described here comes from a study of blood T cell repertoires in COVID-19. Study at large: Specimens from acute and convalescent COVID-19 originated in the United States, Italy and Spain. T cells, B-cell-depleted T cells, or PBMCs supplied cDNA or gDNA.

Per the authors' pipeline: Researchers report that nucleated cell counts were estimated from reference gene primer amplification. Clones were sequenced by immunoSEQ multiplex PCR, and TCRdb holds only the in-frame ones, with some missing. V, J and clone size were drawn from that table, and D and trimming were deduced from the DNA. The sample includes 150,000 or so clones, under 85% of them seen just once. This clonotype originated in a human donor in a cohort sampled during active COVID-19. Sequenced: peripheral blood.

CDR3 DNA sequence: TGTGCCAGTAGTATCCCGGACAGAGGAAACACCATATATTTT. It codes for CASSIPDRGNTIYF. The J gene is TRBJ1-3, the V gene TRBV19; the D gene is possibly TRBD1 (6 bases). CDR1 and CDR2 from the germline V gene are LNHDA and SQIVND (reference sequence). There are 14 residues in the CDR3. V lost 3 bases to trimming and J lost 4 bases, with 10 bases between them.